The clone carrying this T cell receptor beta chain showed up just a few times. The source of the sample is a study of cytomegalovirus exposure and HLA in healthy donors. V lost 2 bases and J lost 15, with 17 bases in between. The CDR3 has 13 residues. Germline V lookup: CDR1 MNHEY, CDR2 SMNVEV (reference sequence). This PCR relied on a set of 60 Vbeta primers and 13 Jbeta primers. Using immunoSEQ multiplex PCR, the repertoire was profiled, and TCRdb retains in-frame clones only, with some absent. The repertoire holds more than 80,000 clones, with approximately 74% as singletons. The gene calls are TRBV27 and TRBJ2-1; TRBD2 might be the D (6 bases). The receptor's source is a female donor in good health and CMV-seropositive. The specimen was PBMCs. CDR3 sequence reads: CASSLAPGRRTFF. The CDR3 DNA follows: TGTGCCAGCAGTTTAGCCCCGGGGAGGCGGACGTTCTTC.